This T cell receptor beta chain was recorded in a study of metastatic and nonmetastatic thyroid tumors. Looking at the study overall: Repertoires were compared across blood and tumor or nodule tissue from malignant and benign thyroid patients.

Germline V gene sequence: CDR1 LNHDA, CDR2 SQIVND (reference sequence). This CDR3 spans 14 amino acids. The V and J ends lost 1 base and 1 base respectively, with 8 bases between them. No patient had received any treatment before thyroid surgery. Authors' processing steps: A classifier for distant metastasis in papillary thyroid cancer was constructed using CDR3 differences observed across clinicopathological groups. TCRdb reanalyzed the PCR reads with MiXCR. The V and J calls were determined by TCRdb, not by the authors. The repertoire consists of under 45,000 clones, with over 25% occurring once and the leading ten covering 9.9%. Study results and limitations: Reportedly, malignant thyroid tumors had significantly higher TCR beta diversity than benign nodules, in blood and tumor.

Comment on this clone: Its antigen remains unknown.

The TCR originated in a male donor with papillary thyroid cancer or a benign thyroid nodule (not recorded which). Some clones in this sample may be carry-over from other donors' samples. The rearrangement uses TRBV19 and TRBJ2-7, with D possibly matching TRBD2 (5 bases). Sequencing was carried out using blood. CDR3 amino acids: CASSIGGGSYEQYF. In nucleotides, the CDR3 is TGTGCCAGTAGTATAGGAGGAGGATCCTACGAGCAGTACTTC.